The table lists the clone carrying this T cell receptor (beta chain) with a few counts. The antigen is undetermined. This sample was taken from a study of response to subunit inactivated influenza vaccine. TCRdb re-called the RT-PCR reads through MiXCR, storing one row per CDR3 protein. Among 600,000 to 850,000 distinct CDR3 sequences, 13% to 15% were seen once, and the ten largest hold roughly 7.6%. Findings of the study overall: It was the authors' suggestion that each seasonal influenza vaccination recruits few new T cells.

The sequence was collected from a man between 50 and 59 years old who received an inactivated influenza vaccine. The sample was PBMCs from blood, taken 14 days before vaccination.

DNA for the CDR3: TGCAGTGCTAGCGGCCAGGACTCCTACAATGAGCAGTTCTTC. Residues: CSASGQDSYNEQFF. J is TRBJ2-1 and V is TRBV20-1; no clear D. This CDR3 has 14 residues. Germline values: CDR1 DFQATT, CDR2 SNEGSKA (reference sequence). V was clipped by 3 bases and J by 0 bases, with 9 bases between them.